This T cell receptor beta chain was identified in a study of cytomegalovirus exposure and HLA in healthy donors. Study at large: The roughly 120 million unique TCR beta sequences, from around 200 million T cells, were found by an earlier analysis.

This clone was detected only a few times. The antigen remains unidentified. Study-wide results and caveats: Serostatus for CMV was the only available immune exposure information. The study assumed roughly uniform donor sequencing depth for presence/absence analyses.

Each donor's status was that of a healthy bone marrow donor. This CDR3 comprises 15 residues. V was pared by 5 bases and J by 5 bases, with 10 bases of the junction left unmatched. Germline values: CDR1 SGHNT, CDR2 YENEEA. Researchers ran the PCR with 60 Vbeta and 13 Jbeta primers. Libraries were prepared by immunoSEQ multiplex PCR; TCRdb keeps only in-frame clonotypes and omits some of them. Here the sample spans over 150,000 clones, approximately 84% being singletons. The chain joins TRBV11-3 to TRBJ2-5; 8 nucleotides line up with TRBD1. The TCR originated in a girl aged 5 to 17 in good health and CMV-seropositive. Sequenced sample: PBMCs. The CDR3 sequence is CASSHPRDRRETQYF. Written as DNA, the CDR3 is TGTGCCAGCAGCCACCCCCGGGACAGGCGGGAGACCCAGTACTTC.